This T cell receptor (beta chain) was found in a study of blood T cell repertoires in COVID-19. Turning to the study itself: Whether acute or convalescent, the COVID-19 samples came from the United States, Italy and Spain. PBMCs, B-cell-depleted T cells, or T cells were the source of the cDNA or gDNA that made up the material.

Authors' processing steps: Quantification of nucleated cells was approximated via reference gene primer amplification. Generated by immunoSEQ multiplex PCR, the TCRdb table keeps only in-frame clones and is missing some. V, J and clone size are taken as reported in that table, and D and trimming were inferred from the DNA itself. There are over 300,000 clones in the sample; 89% occur only once, and 5% to 7% lies in the top ten. V shed 6 bases and J shed 3 bases, with 15 bases lying between them. This CDR3 has 15 residues. In germline, CDR1 is MNHEY, CDR2 SVGAGI. Material: peripheral blood. The V call is TRBV6-5, the J call TRBJ1-5; a weak D match, TRBD1 (6 bases). The receptor comes from a man younger than 35 who had recovered from COVID-19. CDR3 region: CASRGGAGTNQPQHF. CDR3 nucleotides: TGTGCCAGCAGGGGGGGGGCAGGTACCAATCAGCCCCAGCATTTT.